Presented here are 6 T cell receptor beta chains from one specimen sequenced in a study of cytomegalovirus exposure and HLA in healthy donors. 13 Jbeta primers and 60 Vbeta primers were used for the PCR. Clones were read by immunoSEQ multiplex PCR, and TCRdb kept only the in-frame ones, dropping some. The sample consists of roughly 160,000 clones, around nine tenths of them appearing once. Sequenced: PBMCs. The receptors shown here come from a woman in her thirties in good health and CMV-seronegative.

This chain connects TRBV5-6 to TRBJ2-7, with D perhaps TRBD1 (6 bases). CDR3 size: 15 residues. Germline assignment: CDR1 SGHDT and CDR2 YYEEEE. Trimming took 2 bases from V and 4 from J, leaving 16 bases between them. The chain's CDR3 is CASSLGVGGGYEQYF. CDR3 DNA: TGTGCCAGCAGCTTAGGTGTTGGGGGCGGGTACGAGCAGTACTTC.

The rearrangement links TRBV4-2 to TRBJ2-5, with 8 positions matching TRBD2. Germline V gene sequence: CDR1 LGHNA, CDR2 YNFKEQ. CDR3 size: 16 residues. V lost 1 base to trimming and J lost 5 bases; unmatched junction nucleotides: 9. The DNA for the CDR3 is TGTGCCAGCAGCCAAGGGACAGCGGGAGCGGCGGAGACCCAGTACTTC. Translated: CASSQGTAGAAETQYF.

V and J are TRBV4-3 and TRBJ1-4; TRBD1 agrees at 8 bases. With V trimmed by 4 bases and J by 4 bases, 8 bases remained unmatched. The CDR3 has 16 amino acids. Per the germline V gene, CDR1 is LGHNA and CDR2 is YSLEER. CDR3 residues: CASSRGGQVLNEKLFF. As DNA, the CDR3 is TGCGCCAGCAGCCGGGGGGGACAGGTGCTTAATGAAAAACTGTTTTTT.

V is TRBV7-6 and J is TRBJ2-5; perhaps TRBD2 as D (5 bases). V lost 5 bases and J lost 4, with 14 bases in between. The CDR3 is 14 residues long. Germline CDR1 and CDR2: SGHVS and FNYEAQ. The chain's CDR3 is CASSPPTGGETQYF. The CDR3 coding sequence is TGTGCCAGCAGCCCCCCGACTGGAGGAGAGACCCAGTACTTC.

The chain is built from TRBV19 and TRBJ2-6; 7 bases are shared with TRBD1. Germline V CDR1 and CDR2: LNHDA, SQIVND (reference sequence). This CDR3 contains 18 residues. V was clipped by 5 bases and J by 0 bases; unmatched bases: 10. The CDR3 protein is CASSSVGQMSSGANVLTF. The DNA of the CDR3 is TGTGCCAGTAGTTCAGTGGGACAGATGAGCTCTGGGGCCAACGTCCTGACTTTC.

The V gene is TRBV4-2, the J gene TRBJ1-4, with TRBD1 as a possible D gene (5 bases). Trimming removed 4 bases from V and 8 bases from J, with 11 bases in between. The CDR3 is made up of 13 amino acids. Germline CDR1 is LGHNA and CDR2 is YNFKEQ. The CDR3, as DNA: TGTGCCAGCAGCCGGGGCCCCGGGGAAAAACTGTTTTTT. Amino acid sequence: CASSRGPGEKLFF.